These 16 T cell receptor beta chains were sequenced from one sample in a study of beta chain features in type 1 diabetes. Expressed TCRB transcripts were sequenced because the entire RNA isolate underwent reverse transcription. Sequenced by immunoSEQ multiplex PCR; TCRdb stores in-frame clones only, minus some. The sample has about 620,000 clones; 15% are singletons. The sample taken for sequencing was naive CD4+ T cells from blood. These receptors were collected from a man younger than 35 in good health.

The V and J genes are TRBV7-9 and TRBJ1-4, with 7 bases aligning to TRBD1. This CDR3 has 15 amino acids. Germline V lookup: CDR1 SEHNR, CDR2 FQNEAQ (reference sequence). Trimming took 5 bases from V and 0 from J; bases not matched to a gene: 3. In DNA, the CDR3 is TGTGCCAGCAGCCCTACAGGGGCAACTAATGAAAAACTGTTTTTT. Translated: CASSPTGATNEKLFF.

V usage is TRBV9 and J usage is TRBJ2-2; 8 bases align to TRBD1. V lost 4 bases to trimming and J lost 6 bases; unmatched junction nucleotides: 8. This CDR3 contains 15 residues. Germline V gene data show CDR1 as SGDLS and CDR2 as YYNGEE. CDR3 bases: TGTGCCAGCAGCTCCCAGGGGGCTCGGCCCGGGGAGCTGTTTTTT. Its protein product is CASSSQGARPGELFF.

This clone came up a few times. The chain links TRBV7-2 to TRBJ2-1, with TRBD1 matching 8 bases. CDR1 is SGHTA and CDR2 is FQGNSA in the germline V gene. Trimming at V came to 6 bases and at J to 6 bases, leaving 10 bases not matched to a gene. The CDR3 length is 15 residues. In nucleotides, the CDR3 is TGTGCCAGCAGTTCTCCAGGACAGGGTTTCAATGAGCAGTTCTTC. Protein sequence: CASSSPGQGFNEQFF.

Of note for this clone: The same CDR3 is also encoded by other DNA sequences in this sample. The chain carries TRBV9 and TRBJ2-1, with TRBD2 matching 9 bases. The length of the CDR3 is 15 residues. Germline CDR1 SGDLS, CDR2 YYNGEE. J was trimmed by 2 bases and V by 0 bases; bases with no gene match: 0. The CDR3 DNA sequence: TGTGCCAGCAGCGTAGTAGCGGGAGCCTACAATGAGCAGTTCTTC. Its translation is CASSVVAGAYNEQFF.

This clone was detected a few times. V is TRBV5-1 and J is TRBJ2-2, with 11 bases aligning to TRBD2. Germline assignment: CDR1 SGHRS and CDR2 YFSETQ. The CDR3 runs to 16 residues. The trim removed 0 bases at V and 6 bases at J, leaving 4 bases unmatched. The CDR3 sequence is CASSLGLAGLAGELFF. The CDR3 bases are TGCGCCAGCAGCTTGGGACTAGCGGGACTGGCCGGGGAGCTGTTTTTT.

This chain joins TRBV7-2 and TRBJ1-1, with D possibly matching TRBD1 (6 bases). V lost 5 bases to trimming and J lost 1 base, with 11 bases between them. The CDR3 runs to 14 residues. Germline V gene sequence: CDR1 SGHTA, CDR2 FQGNSA. The CDR3 protein is CASSPDSWNTEAFF. CDR3 DNA sequence: TGTGCCAGCAGCCCGGACAGTTGGAACACTGAAGCTTTCTTT.

This clone was observed a few times. Within the sample, other DNA sequences also encode this same CDR3. The chain has TRBV4-2 and TRBJ2-7; no firm D call. Germline CDR1 and CDR2: LGHNA and YNFKEQ. The CDR3 contains 13 residues. V lost 0 bases, J lost 2 bases, and 5 bases lay in between. CDR3 protein: CASSQERTYEQYF. The CDR3 coding sequence is TGTGCCAGCAGCCAAGAACGTACCTACGAGCAGTACTTC.

This clone was found a few times. The CDR3 loop is CASSPWDTSPLHF. The CDR3 DNA reads TGCGCCAGCAGCCCATGGGACACCTCACCCCTCCACTTT. The rearrangement links TRBV5-1 to TRBJ1-6; possible D gene TRBD1, 6 bases. Looked up from germline, CDR1 is SGHRS and CDR2 is YFSETQ. CDR3 length equals 13 residues. The V gene lost 4 bases and the J gene lost 10 bases, with 12 bases spanning the gap.

The genes are TRBV9 and TRBJ1-2; TRBD1 agrees at 9 bases. After removal of 3 bases from V and 2 bases from J, the junction contained 5 bases not matched to a gene. CDR3 size: 15 residues. Germline assignment: CDR1 SGDLS and CDR2 YYNGEE. The CDR3: CASSAGTGFNYGYTF. The CDR3 bases are TGTGCCAGCAGCGCCGGGACAGGGTTCAACTATGGCTACACCTTC.

This clone was observed a handful of times. The rearrangement joins TRBV7-2 to TRBJ2-5; 7 nucleotides match TRBD2. The V segment lost 0 bases and the J segment 5 bases; nucleotides outside the gene matches: 12. This CDR3 is 17 amino acids long. The germline V gene encodes CDR1 SGHTA and CDR2 FQGNSA. This CDR3 is CASSLAASGGARETQYF. The DNA of the CDR3 is TGTGCCAGCAGCTTAGCGGCTAGCGGAGGGGCTCGGGAGACCCAGTACTTC. The full variable domain, its missing parts supplied by reference TRBV7-2 and TRBJ2-5, is GAGVSQSPSNKVTEKGKDVELRCDPISGHTALYWYRQSLGQGLEFLIYFQGNSAPDKSGLPSDRFSAERTGGSVSTLTIQRTQQEDSAVYLCASSLAASGGARETQYFGPGTRLLVL.

This clone was counted only a few times. The gene calls are TRBV7-2 and TRBJ2-1; no reliable D call. V was clipped by 6 bases and J by 9 bases, with 6 bases between them. Germline CDR1 reads SGHTA; CDR2 reads FQGNSA. The CDR3 extends over 10 amino acids. CDR3: CASSKGEQFF. DNA of the CDR3: TGTGCCAGCAGTAAGGGTGAGCAGTTCTTC.

In its sample, this clone was seen a few times. The chain is built from TRBV7-2 and TRBJ2-1; no clear D. V lost 8 bases and J lost 0, with 8 bases in between. Germline V lookup: CDR1 SGHTA, CDR2 FQGNSA. The CDR3 sequence is 13 residues long. CDR3 nucleotide sequence: TGTGCCAGCCGTCCTACCTCCTACAATGAGCAGTTCTTC. The encoded protein is CASRPTSYNEQFF.

The chain employs TRBV11-2 and TRBJ2-3; D call uncertain. The V gene lost 3 bases and the J gene lost 2 bases, with 6 bases spanning the gap. CDR3 length: 13 residues. CDR1 is SGHAT and CDR2 is FQNNGV in the germline V gene. The DNA of the CDR3 is TGTGCCAGCAGCTTCAGCTTCACAGATACGCAGTATTTT. Translating gives CASSFSFTDTQYF.

This clone was seen a handful of times. The J gene is TRBJ1-1, the V gene TRBV10-3; the D is unclear. Germline V gives CDR1 ENHRY, CDR2 SYGVKD. The CDR3 contains 13 residues. Trimming took 6 bases from V and 5 from J, leaving 13 bases between them. CDR3 in DNA: TGTGCCATCAGCCGAGCGGGAGTGACTGAAGCTTTCTTT. It specifies CAISRAGVTEAFF.

The J gene is TRBJ2-7, the V gene TRBV7-9, with 9 bases fitting TRBD2. The CDR3 runs 15 residues. Germline V gene data show CDR1 as SEHNR and CDR2 as FQNEAQ (reference sequence). V trimming: 5 bases; J trimming: 4 bases; junction bases outside the gene matches: 9. The DNA for the CDR3 is TGTGCCAGCAGCCGAGCGGGGGGCTTTTTATACGAGCAGTACTTC. Translated, it gives CASSRAGGFLYEQYF. Variable domain in full (rest from reference TRBV7-9 and TRBJ2-7): DTGVSQNPRHKITKRGQNVTFRCDPISEHNRLYWYRQTLGQGPEFLTYFQNEAQLEKSRLLSDRFSAERPKGSFSTLEIQRTEQGDSAMYLCASSRAGGFLYEQYFGPGTRLTVT.

This clone was detected only a few times. CDR3 loop: CASELAGNTDTQYF. The DNA of the CDR3 is TGTGCCAGCGAACTAGCGGGGAACACAGATACGCAGTATTTT. V is TRBV7-9 and J is TRBJ2-3; 10 nucleotides agree with TRBD2. Trimming cost V 8 bases and J 2 bases; bases outside gene matches: 4. Germline CDR1 and CDR2: SEHNR and FQNEAQ (reference sequence). CDR3 length: 14 amino acids.